This T cell receptor beta chain was obtained from a study of cytomegalovirus exposure and HLA in healthy donors. A note on this clone: Its antigen is still unknown.

Study outcomes and limitations: With further analysis later on, most CMV-associated TCR beta chains appeared HLA-restricted. In a later analysis, a missense DCLRE1C variant was linked to TCR beta V- and J-gene trimming. The study flagged about 160 TCR beta chains as cytomegalovirus-associated. When the data were analyzed later, several of the most significant clusters appeared to be linked to common viral pathogens.

Primers: 60 Vbeta forward and 13 Jbeta reverse. Only in-frame clones appear in the TCRdb table, and some are missing; sequencing was by immunoSEQ multiplex PCR. This table has 150,000 to 250,000 clones, 82% appearing once. The TCR comes from a boy aged 2 to 9 in good health and CMV-seronegative. Sequencing was performed on PBMCs.

The CDR3 spells CSATVYGYTF. CDR3 bases: TGCAGTGCTACCGTCTATGGCTACACCTTC. The chain recombines TRBV20-1 with TRBJ1-2; D unclear. Trimming took 4 bases from V and 4 from J, leaving 4 bases between them. This CDR3 has 10 amino acids. From germline, CDR1 is DFQATT and CDR2 SNEGSKA (reference sequence).